Presented here are 19 T cell receptor beta chains from one specimen sequenced in a study of blood T cell repertoires in COVID-19. Assay used: immunoSEQ multiplex PCR; TCRdb lists only in-frame clones, some missing. The data contain roughly 140,000 clones, about 90% of them singletons. Input material: PBMCs or T cells enriched from blood (not recorded which). Receptors were obtained from a man in his 60s who had recovered from COVID-19.

The genes are TRBV10-3 and TRBJ1-2; perhaps TRBD1 as D (5 bases). The CDR3 is 13 residues long. Germline CDR1 reads ENHRY; CDR2 reads SYGVKD. V dropped 3 bases and J dropped 3 bases, with 8 bases sitting between them. The CDR3 is CAISEKTDYGYTF. In DNA, the CDR3 is TGTGCCATCAGTGAAAAGACAGACTATGGCTACACCTTC.

The chain recombines TRBV30 with TRBJ1-2, with D possibly matching TRBD1 (5 bases). There are 16 residues in the CDR3. The V gene lost 3 bases and the J gene lost 6 bases, with 23 bases spanning the gap. The germline V gene has CDR1 GTSNPN and CDR2 SVGIG (reference sequence). The CDR3 reads CAWSLGGFGGRNGYTF. For the CDR3, the DNA is TGTGCCTGGAGCCTAGGTGGTTTCGGGGGAAGGAATGGCTACACCTTC.

This clone occurred once. V usage is TRBV5-1 and J usage is TRBJ1-1; 7 nucleotides line up with TRBD1. CDR1 is SGHRS and CDR2 is YFSETQ in the germline V gene. CDR3 length equals 14 residues. Trimming took 4 bases from V and 7 from J; bases not matched to a gene: 10. The CDR3 protein is CASSPPVTGVEAFF. The DNA for the CDR3 is TGCGCCAGCAGCCCCCCAGTAACAGGGGTTGAAGCTTTCTTT.

The gene calls are TRBV7-6 and TRBJ2-1; D might be TRBD2 (6 bases). V lost 5 bases to trimming and J lost 5 bases, with 16 bases between them. Germline V gene lookup returns CDR1 SGHVS and CDR2 FNYEAQ. The CDR3 has 15 residues. The CDR3 DNA follows: TGTGCCAGCAGCCATGAAGGCGGGGAAGACAATGAGCAGTTCTTC. It specifies CASSHEGGEDNEQFF.

V usage is TRBV24-1 and J usage is TRBJ2-7; TRBD1 might be the D (7 bases). The CDR3 consists of 13 residues. Per germline, CDR1 KGHDR and CDR2 SFDVKD. V lost 10 bases to trimming and J lost 3 bases, with 15 bases between them. CDR3 sequence reads: CATSSGGLYEQYF. CDR3 DNA sequence: TGTGCCACGAGCTCAGGGGGGCTCTACGAGCAGTACTTC.

The chain couples TRBV24-1 to TRBJ2-5; a weak D match, TRBD1 (5 bases). The CDR3 extends over 14 amino acids. Germline lookup yields CDR1 KGHDR and CDR2 SFDVKD. Trimming cost V 2 bases and J 4 bases, with 10 bases left between them. The DNA of the CDR3 is TGTGCCACCAGTGATTCCAGGGTCACAGAGACCCAGTACTTC. Its protein product is CATSDSRVTETQYF.

V usage is TRBV5-4 and J usage is TRBJ1-2, with a possible D match to TRBD1 (6 bases). The CDR3 runs to 13 residues. Germline CDR1 SGHNT, CDR2 YYREEE (reference sequence). Trimming removed 2 bases at V and 6 bases at J, with 11 bases between. The DNA of the CDR3 is TGTGCCAGCAGCTTCCAGGGGACCCATGGCTACACCTTC. It codes for CASSFQGTHGYTF.

The V and J genes are TRBV7-9 and TRBJ2-3; 15 positions match TRBD2. With V trimmed by 5 bases and J by 5 bases, 11 bases remained unmatched. CDR3 length: 18 residues. From germline, CDR1 is SEHNR and CDR2 FQNEAQ (reference sequence). The CDR3 sequence is CASSLLWTSGRAKDTQYF. The CDR3 coding sequence is TGTGCCAGCAGCCTCCTCTGGACTAGCGGGAGGGCCAAAGATACGCAGTATTTT.

This clone occurred a few times. The V call is TRBV5-1, the J call TRBJ1-4; D uncertain. Trimming cost V 7 bases and J 0 bases, with 7 bases left between them. Germline V gene lookup returns CDR1 SGHRS and CDR2 YFSETQ. This CDR3 region has 13 residues. The CDR3 nucleotides are TGCGCCAGCGGGAGATCAACTAATGAAAAACTGTTTTTT. Residues: CASGRSTNEKLFF.

The chain recombines TRBV7-3 with TRBJ2-7; TRBD1 might be the D (6 bases). This CDR3 contains 13 residues. CDR1 and CDR2 (germline): SGHTA, FQGTGA. Trimming took 3 bases from V and 2 from J, leaving 8 bases between them. The CDR3 here is CASSLGQPYEQYF. The CDR3, as DNA: TGTGCCAGCAGCTTGGGACAACCCTACGAGCAGTACTTC.

The gene calls are TRBV11-2 and TRBJ1-6, with D possibly TRBD1 on 6 matching bases. V was trimmed by 2 bases and J by 1 base, leaving 6 bases between them. There are 15 residues in the CDR3. The germline CDR1 and CDR2 sequences are SGHAT and FQNNGV. CDR3 DNA sequence: TGTGCCAGCAGCTTACAGGGGTCCTATAATTCACCCCTCCACTTT. Translating gives CASSLQGSYNSPLHF.

The rearrangement links TRBV30 to TRBJ2-2; maybe TRBD2 (6 bases). The CDR3 sequence is 18 residues long. V was shortened by 2 bases and J by 6 bases, with 25 bases between the two germline ends. From germline, CDR1 is GTSNPN and CDR2 SVGIG (reference sequence). Here the CDR3 DNA reads TGTGCCTGGAGTTCCGAGCTCGGGGGTCCTTTTTTCTCCGGGGAGCTGTTTTTT. It encodes CAWSSELGGPFFSGELFF.

V and J are TRBV28 and TRBJ1-1, with TRBD1 matching over 7 bases. The J segment lost 1 base and the V segment lost 6 bases, leaving 5 bases of the junction unmatched. CDR1 is MDHEN and CDR2 is SYDVKM in the germline V gene. The CDR3 runs 14 residues. DNA for the CDR3: TGTGCCAGCAGCAACAGGGGCGGGAACACTGAAGCTTTCTTT. Its translation: CASSNRGGNTEAFF. Together with reference TRBV28 and TRBJ1-1, the CDR3 gives the full variable domain: DVKVTQSSRYLVKRTGEKVFLECVQDMDHENMFWYRQDPGLGLRLIYFSYDVKMKEKGDIPEGYSVSREKKERFSLILESASTNQTSMYLCASSNRGGNTEAFFGQGTRLTVV.

The chain links TRBV18 to TRBJ1-1; D uncertain. This CDR3 is 16 amino acids long. Trimming took 3 bases from V and 3 from J, leaving 17 bases between them. Germline CDR1 reads KGHSH; CDR2 reads LQKENI. The CDR3 DNA sequence: TGTGCCAGCTCACCCCTGGCTCTCTTCGGGGACACTGAAGCTTTCTTT. Amino acid sequence: CASSPLALFGDTEAFF.

The chain is built from TRBV6-4 and TRBJ1-6; no definite D call. The CDR3 consists of 17 residues. V lost 4 bases to trimming and J lost 6 bases, with 19 bases between them. CDR1 MRHNA and CDR2 SNTAGT come from the germline V gene. CDR3 loop: CASSARGLGIGNSPLHF. DNA of the CDR3: TGTGCCAGCAGTGCCCGGGGATTAGGGATCGGTAATTCACCCCTCCACTTT.

The chain combines TRBV11-2 with TRBJ2-1; D is unclear. From germline, CDR1 is SGHAT and CDR2 FQNNGV. This CDR3 comprises 14 residues. Deletions cut 0 bases from V and 4 bases from J, with 7 bases between. The CDR3 bases are TGTGCCAGCAGCTTAGATTCCAGGTACAATGAGCAGTTCTTC. It yields the protein CASSLDSRYNEQFF.

Details on this clone: Other DNA sequences in the same sample also yield this CDR3. The J gene is TRBJ1-6, the V gene TRBV5-4, with 7 nucleotides matching TRBD1. CDR3 length: 14 residues. Germline-derived CDR1 and CDR2 are SGHNT and YYREEE (reference sequence). The trim removed 3 bases at V and 10 bases at J, leaving 7 bases unmatched. The CDR3: CASSYDRVGSPLHF. The CDR3 nucleotides are TGTGCCAGCAGCTACGACAGGGTTGGGTCACCCCTCCACTTT.

The V and J genes are TRBV2 and TRBJ2-1; 9 bases agree with TRBD2. The J segment lost 9 bases and the V segment lost 5 bases, leaving 8 bases of the junction unmatched. This CDR3 spans 14 amino acids. Germline lookup yields CDR1 SNHLY and CDR2 FYNNEI. This CDR3 is CASSKTSGFAEQFF. CDR3 coding DNA: TGTGCCAGCAGTAAGACTAGCGGTTTCGCTGAGCAGTTCTTC.

The chain recombines TRBV18 with TRBJ1-2; D is possibly TRBD1 (5 bases). V was trimmed by 0 bases and J by 0 bases, leaving 5 bases between them. This CDR3 comprises 14 residues. The germline CDR1 and CDR2 sequences are KGHSH and LQKENI. CDR3 DNA sequence: TGTGCCAGCTCACCACCGACAGCTAACTATGGCTACACCTTC. This translates into CASSPPTANYGYTF.